This TCR beta chain was identified in a study of graft-versus-host responses after intestinal transplantation. Study-level information: Grafts that recipients had were multivisceral, liver-intestinal, or isolated intestinal transplants. Anti-thymocyte globulin induction preceded about 3 years of tacrolimus and steroid maintenance in all recipients.

Clones were read by immunoSEQ multiplex PCR, and TCRdb kept only the in-frame ones, dropping some. The sample records around 120,000 clones, about nine tenths being singletons. General observations from the study: Recipient marrow showed GvH clones, some seen first in ileum or blood.

The J segment lost 2 bases and the V segment lost 1 base, leaving 3 bases of the junction unmatched. CDR1 SGHRS and CDR2 YFSETQ come from the germline V gene. The CDR3 is 16 amino acids. This clone appeared a single time. What it binds is not known. Additional DNA sequences in this sample encode the identical CDR3. The receptor comes from a human donor who received an intestinal transplant. The input for sequencing was unstimulated CD4+ T cells sorted from spleen or lymph node cells, taken before intestinal transplant. The rearrangement joins TRBV5-1 to TRBJ2-3; 11 bases agree with TRBD2. The CDR3 is CASSLLAGGNTDTQYF. Written as DNA, the CDR3 is TGCGCCAGCAGCTTGCTAGCGGGGGGAAACACAGATACGCAGTATTTT.